The 5 T cell receptor beta chains below come from one sample, sequenced in a study of CD8+ T cells in alopecia areata. TCR sequencing used cDNA made by reverse transcription of extracted RNA. Measured with immunoSEQ multiplex PCR; TCRdb has only the in-frame clones, and not every one. The sample was found to contain approximately 110,000 clones, and every one recurs. Material: lesional skin. The receptors come from a C3H/HeJ mouse with alopecia areata. The strain's MHC haplotype is H2-k.

This clone was seen a handful of times. Gene names and germline match the mouse. From the germline J gene comes the end of the CDR3, since the read stops 4 residues before it. The V gene is TRBV19, the J gene TRBJ2-1; 10 positions agree with TRBD2. V shed 3 bases and J 1 base; nucleotides not matched to a gene: 4. Germline V lookup: CDR1 FNHDT, CDR2 SITEND (reference sequence). This CDR3 has 16 residues. CDR3: CASSNDWGANYAEQFF. The CDR3 DNA, read in part, is TGTGCCAGCAGTAACGACTGGGGGGCGAACTATGCT.

Worth noting for this clone: Mouse gene names and germline throughout. The read ends 4 residues shy of where the CDR3 ends; the end is completed using the germline J gene. The V call is TRBV19, the J call TRBJ1-4, with no clear D. Germline-derived CDR1 and CDR2 are FNHDT and SITEND (reference sequence). This CDR3 is 13 amino acids long. Trimming stripped 0 bases from V and 4 bases from J, with 4 bases between. CDR3 loop: CASSIAVNERLFF. The CDR3 bases that were read are TGTGCCAGCAGTATAGCTGTCAACGAA.

A remark on this clone: Gene labels here are mouse ones. The missing CDR3 end, 4 residues past where the read stops, is filled in from the germline J gene. The chain links TRBV13-2 to TRBJ2-5, with a possible D match to TRBD2 (6 bases). The CDR3 is 14 amino acids. Germline lookup yields CDR1 NNHNN and CDR2 SYGAGS (reference sequence). Incomplete CDR3 DNA: TGTGCCAGCGGTGATCTGGGGCCTAAAGAC. This translates into CASGDLGPKD. The full-length CDR3 reads as CASGDLGPKDTQYF.

Points on this clone: Mouse gene names and germline throughout. Coverage ceases 4 residues before the CDR3 finishes, and the germline J gene fills in the end. This chain uses TRBV13-3 with TRBJ2-1; TRBD2 matches at 13 bases. Trimming removed 2 bases from V and 1 base from J; junction bases left unmatched: 6. The CDR3 is 18 amino acids. Germline-derived CDR1 and CDR2 are NNHDY and SYVADS. CDR3: CASSDRDWGGQNYAEQFF. The covered CDR3 bases are TGTGCCAGCAGTGACAGGGACTGGGGGGGACAAAACTATGCT.

A word on this clone: The genes are named according to mouse. The read falls 4 residues short of the CDR3 end, and the missing part is taken from the germline J gene. The V and J genes are TRBV5 and TRBJ2-4, with a possible D match to TRBD2 (7 bases). Trimming took off 1 base at V and 1 base at J, with 12 bases between the two ends. CDR3 length: 16 amino acids. The germline CDR1 and CDR2 sequences are LGHNA and YNLKQL (reference sequence). CDR3 amino acids: CASSQGVGGRQNTLYF. The part of the CDR3 DNA that was read is TGTGCCAGCAGCCAAGGGGTGGGGGGCCGTCAAAAC.